This is a list of T cell receptor beta chains from one sample in a study of T cell responses to AZD1222 COVID-19 vaccine. Here immunoSEQ multiplex PCR was the method, and the copy in TCRdb shows in-frame clones only, minus some. The table shows 80,000 to 95,000 clones, with roughly 86% occurring only once. The specimen was peripheral blood, collected on day 0 of MenACWY control vaccination. These receptors originate from an adult in good health. Each CDR3 is given without its conserved first and last residue.

v_gene: TRBV19; j_gene: TRBJ2-7; CDR3aa: ARPGPEQY
v_gene: TRBV7-9; j_gene: TRBJ1-2; CDR3aa: ASSRDTTNYGYT
v_gene: TRBV27; j_gene: TRBJ1-6; CDR3aa: ASSLSTEGNSPLH
v_gene: TRBV27; j_gene: TRBJ2-3; CDR3aa: ASSLQGAGTQY
v_gene: TRBV15; j_gene: TRBJ1-4; CDR3aa: ATSRDRTGLATNEKLF
v_gene: TRBV7-2; j_gene: TRBJ1-3; CDR3aa: ASSLGVRGAGNTIY
v_gene: TRBV6-2/TRBV6-3; j_gene: TRBJ1-4; CDR3aa: ASSRLQGATNEKLF
v_gene: TRBV5-7; j_gene: TRBJ1-3; CDR3aa: ASSPGTGSSGNTIY
v_gene: TRBV6-5; j_gene: TRBJ1-2; CDR3aa: ASSKGASYGYT
v_gene: TRBV7-2; j_gene: TRBJ1-6; CDR3aa: ASSLATGRGGSPLH
v_gene: TRBV19; j_gene: TRBJ1-2; CDR3aa: ASSSPGQGVNYGYT
v_gene: TRBV4-3; j_gene: TRBJ1-4; CDR3aa: ASSPRMGTGGRTNEKLF
v_gene: TRBV6-6; j_gene: TRBJ2-3; CDR3aa: ASTRRERGGPVTQY
v_gene: TRBV4-3; j_gene: TRBJ1-2; CDR3aa: ASSPVGGGYGYT
v_gene: TRBV28; j_gene: TRBJ2-1; CDR3aa: ASSLLTLAGGSSYNEQF
v_gene: TRBV2; j_gene: TRBJ1-4; CDR3aa: ASTLRALRAEKLF
v_gene: TRBV12-3/TRBV12-4; j_gene: TRBJ1-1; CDR3aa: ASSGTENTEAF
v_gene: TRBV3-1/TRBV3-2; j_gene: TRBJ2-3; CDR3aa: ASSQALAGRDTQY
v_gene: TRBV5-6; j_gene: TRBJ2-4; CDR3aa: ASSFGTEMGIQY
v_gene: TRBV6-5; j_gene: TRBJ1-4; CDR3aa: ASSTAGANEKLF
v_gene: TRBV5-1; j_gene: TRBJ1-3; CDR3aa: ASSLPSSGNTIY
v_gene: TRBV5-1; j_gene: TRBJ2-3; CDR3aa: ASSTGTSGVTDTQY
v_gene: TRBV19; j_gene: TRBJ1-1; CDR3aa: ASSIQVGRLNTEAF
v_gene: TRBV6-5; j_gene: TRBJ1-6; CDR3aa: ASSTDRDPYSPLH
v_gene: TRBV5-1; j_gene: TRBJ2-3; CDR3aa: ASSSDRRTDTQY
v_gene: TRBV14; j_gene: TRBJ2-1; CDR3aa: ASSQDDRGPEQF
v_gene: TRBV24-1; j_gene: TRBJ2-5; CDR3aa: ATGQGAGETQY
v_gene: TRBV5-4; j_gene: TRBJ1-5; CDR3aa: ASSFSTGDSNQPQH
v_gene: TRBV6-2/TRBV6-3; j_gene: TRBJ1-1; CDR3aa: ASSYAGQGTEAF
v_gene: TRBV27; j_gene: TRBJ2-7; CDR3aa: ASSLSVDYEQY
v_gene: TRBV19; j_gene: TRBJ2-3; CDR3aa: ASSIRQGAVDTQY
v_gene: TRBV28; j_gene: TRBJ2-7; CDR3aa: ASTRSYEQY
v_gene: TRBV7-9; j_gene: TRBJ2-1; CDR3aa: ASSLGGGDYNEQF
v_gene: TRBV7-2; j_gene: TRBJ2-3; CDR3aa: ASSFLVGRATDTQY
v_gene: TRBV9; j_gene: TRBJ2-4; CDR3aa: ASSVGGSGGIQY